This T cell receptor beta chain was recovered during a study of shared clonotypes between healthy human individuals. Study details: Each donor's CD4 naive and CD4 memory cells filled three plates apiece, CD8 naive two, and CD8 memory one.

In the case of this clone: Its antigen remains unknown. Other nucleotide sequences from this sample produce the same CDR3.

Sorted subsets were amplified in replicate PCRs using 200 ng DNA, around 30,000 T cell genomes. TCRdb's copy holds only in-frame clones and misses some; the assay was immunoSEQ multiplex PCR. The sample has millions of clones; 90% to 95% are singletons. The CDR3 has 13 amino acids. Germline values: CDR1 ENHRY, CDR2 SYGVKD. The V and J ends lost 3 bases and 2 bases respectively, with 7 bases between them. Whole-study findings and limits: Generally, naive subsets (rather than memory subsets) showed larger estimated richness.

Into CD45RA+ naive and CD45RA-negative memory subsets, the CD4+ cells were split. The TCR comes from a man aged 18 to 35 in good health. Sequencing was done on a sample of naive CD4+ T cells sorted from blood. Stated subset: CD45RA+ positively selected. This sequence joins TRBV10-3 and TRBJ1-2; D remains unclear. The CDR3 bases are TGTGCCATCAGTGATGGACTCAACTATGGCTACACCTTC. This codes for CAISDGLNYGYTF.